This note documents a single T cell receptor beta chain sequence. The sample belongs to a study of T cell responses to AZD1222 COVID-19 vaccine. The method was immunoSEQ multiplex PCR; TCRdb's version includes in-frame clones alone and lacks a portion of them. The sample yields about 130,000 clones, 89% seen once. The sequences come from peripheral blood, collected on day 0 of AZD1222 vaccination. This receptor was obtained from an adult in good health.

The CDR3 loop is CASSLFASRTGGYGYTF. In nucleotides, the CDR3 is TGTGCCAGCAGCTTGTTTGCCTCTCGGACAGGGGGCTATGGCTACACCTTC. The V and J genes are TRBV5-4 and TRBJ1-2; 10 positions match TRBD1. V shed 1 base, J shed 4 bases, and the junction held 10 bases outside the gene matches. The V gene's germline CDR1 is SGHNT and CDR2 YYREEE (reference sequence). This CDR3 has 17 residues.